This record concerns one TCR beta chain sequence. The CDR3 has 14 residues. Germline CDR1 reads WSHSY; CDR2 reads SAAADI. With V trimmed by 4 bases and J by 8 bases, 7 bases remained unmatched. These data are taken from a study of blood T cell repertoires in COVID-19. Study-level background: Acute and convalescent COVID-19 specimens originated in the United States, Italy and Spain. T cells, B-cell-depleted T cells, or PBMCs supplied cDNA or gDNA.

Clones were sequenced by immunoSEQ multiplex PCR, and TCRdb holds only the in-frame ones, with some missing. The data contain about 220,000 clones, about nine tenths of them singletons. Sequencing was performed on peripheral blood. The chain joins TRBV10-2 to TRBJ2-1, with TRBD1 matching over 8 bases. This sequence originates from a man between 40 and 49 years old with acute or convalescent COVID-19. This CDR3 is CASSVSQGAYEQFF. The CDR3 nucleotides read TGCGCCAGCAGTGTATCGCAGGGGGCTTATGAGCAGTTCTTC.